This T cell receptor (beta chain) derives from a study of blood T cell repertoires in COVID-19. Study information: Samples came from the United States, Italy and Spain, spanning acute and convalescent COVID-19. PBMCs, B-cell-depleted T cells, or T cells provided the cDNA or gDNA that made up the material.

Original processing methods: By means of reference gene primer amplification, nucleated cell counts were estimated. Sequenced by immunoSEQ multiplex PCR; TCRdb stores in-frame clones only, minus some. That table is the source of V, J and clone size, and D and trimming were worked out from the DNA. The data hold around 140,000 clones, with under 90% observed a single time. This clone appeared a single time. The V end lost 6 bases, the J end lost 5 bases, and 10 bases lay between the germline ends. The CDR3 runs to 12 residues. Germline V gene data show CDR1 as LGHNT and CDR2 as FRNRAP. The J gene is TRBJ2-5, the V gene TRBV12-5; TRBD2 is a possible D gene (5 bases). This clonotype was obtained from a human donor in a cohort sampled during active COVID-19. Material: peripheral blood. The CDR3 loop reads CASGLTGETQYF. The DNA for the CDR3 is TGTGCTAGTGGCCTGACGGGGGAGACCCAGTACTTC.